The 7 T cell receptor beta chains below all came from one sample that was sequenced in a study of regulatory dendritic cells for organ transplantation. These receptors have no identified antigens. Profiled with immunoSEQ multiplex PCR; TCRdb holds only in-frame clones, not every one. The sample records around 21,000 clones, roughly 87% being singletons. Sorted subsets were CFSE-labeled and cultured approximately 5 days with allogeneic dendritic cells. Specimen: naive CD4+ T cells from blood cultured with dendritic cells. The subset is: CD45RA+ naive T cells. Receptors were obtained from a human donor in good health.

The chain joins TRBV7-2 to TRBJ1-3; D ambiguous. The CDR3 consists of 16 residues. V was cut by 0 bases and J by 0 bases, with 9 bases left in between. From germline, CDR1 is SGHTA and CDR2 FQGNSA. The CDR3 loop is CASSLAFPLSGNTIYF. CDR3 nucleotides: TGTGCCAGCAGCTTAGCGTTTCCCCTCTCTGGAAACACCATATATTTT.

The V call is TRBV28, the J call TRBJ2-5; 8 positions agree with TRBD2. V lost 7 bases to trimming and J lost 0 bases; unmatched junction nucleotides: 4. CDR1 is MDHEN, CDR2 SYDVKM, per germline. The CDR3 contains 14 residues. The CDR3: CASTAGGNQETQYF. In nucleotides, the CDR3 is TGTGCCAGCACGGCGGGAGGAAACCAAGAGACCCAGTACTTC.

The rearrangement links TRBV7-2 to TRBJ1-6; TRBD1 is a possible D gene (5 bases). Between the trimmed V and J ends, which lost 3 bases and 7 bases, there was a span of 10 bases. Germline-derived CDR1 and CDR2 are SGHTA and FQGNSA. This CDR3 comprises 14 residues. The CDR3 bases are TGTGCCAGCAGCTTCCGACGGGGGAATTCACCCCTCCACTTT. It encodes CASSFRRGNSPLHF.

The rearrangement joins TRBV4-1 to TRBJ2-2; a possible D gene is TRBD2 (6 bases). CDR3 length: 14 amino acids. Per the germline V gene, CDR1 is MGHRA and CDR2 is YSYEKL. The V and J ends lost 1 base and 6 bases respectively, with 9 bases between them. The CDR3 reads CASSQGEAPGELFF. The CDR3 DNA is TGCGCCAGCAGCCAAGGGGAGGCTCCCGGGGAGCTGTTTTTT.

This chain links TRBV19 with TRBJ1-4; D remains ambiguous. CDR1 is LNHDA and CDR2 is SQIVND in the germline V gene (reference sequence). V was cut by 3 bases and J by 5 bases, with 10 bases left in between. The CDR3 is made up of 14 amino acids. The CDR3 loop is CASSIIATNEKLFF. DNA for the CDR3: TGTGCCAGTAGTATCATCGCGACAAATGAAAAACTGTTTTTT.

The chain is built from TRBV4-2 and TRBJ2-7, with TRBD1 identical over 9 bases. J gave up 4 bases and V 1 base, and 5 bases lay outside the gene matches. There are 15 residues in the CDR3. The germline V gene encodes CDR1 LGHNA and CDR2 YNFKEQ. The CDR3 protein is CASSQGQGGMYEQYF. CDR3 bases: TGTGCCAGCAGCCAAGGACAGGGGGGAATGTACGAGCAGTACTTC.

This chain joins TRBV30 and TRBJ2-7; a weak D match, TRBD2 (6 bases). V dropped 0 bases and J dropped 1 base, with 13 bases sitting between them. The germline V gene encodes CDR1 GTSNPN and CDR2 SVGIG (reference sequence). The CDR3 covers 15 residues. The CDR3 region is CAWSVRLALSYEQYF. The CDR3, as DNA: TGTGCCTGGAGTGTGAGGCTAGCGCTATCCTACGAGCAGTACTTC. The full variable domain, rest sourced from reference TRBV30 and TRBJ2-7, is SQTIHQWPATLVQPVGSPLSLECTVEGTSNPNLYWYRQAAGRGLQLLFYSVGIGQISSEVPQNLSASRPQDRQFILSSKKLLLSDSGFYLCAWSVRLALSYEQYFGPGTRLTVT.